A single sample is the source of the 20 T cell receptor beta chains below, sequenced in a study of human T cells and chemical hapten exposure. Time point reported: patch test 1, 2 weeks after DPC sensitization. The treatment is: therapeutic diphenylcyclopropenone sensitization with weekly scalp DPC. TCRdb reprocessed the RACE reads via MiXCR and lists one record per CDR3 protein. The sample lists 180,000 or so distinct CDR3 sequences; 20% to 25% were seen once. This specimen consisted of whole blood, obtained in connection with sensitization to the hapten diphenylcyclopropenone (DPC). The receptor source for this set is a woman aged 45-59 years with alopecia areata. Some clones in this sample may be carry-over from other donors' samples.

The chain links TRBV4-1 to TRBJ2-1, with 16 positions matching TRBD2. J was trimmed by 2 bases and V by 0 bases; bases with no gene match: 10. This CDR3 is 21 amino acids long. Germline assignment: CDR1 MGHRA and CDR2 YSYEKL. The CDR3 region is CASSQERGTSGRADAYNEQFF. CDR3 sequence (DNA): TGCGCCAGCAGCCAAGAAAGGGGGACTAGCGGGAGGGCCGATGCCTACAATGAGCAGTTCTTC.

In its sample, this clonotype was seen a few times. This sequence joins TRBV20-1 and TRBJ2-1; no clear D gene. Germline V CDR1 and CDR2: DFQATT, SNEGSKA (reference sequence). The CDR3 is made up of 12 amino acids. V gave up 6 bases and J gave up 6 bases, with 12 bases separating them. DNA of the CDR3: TGCAGTGCATCAAGACGGTCCAATGAGCAGTTCTTC. Its translation: CSASRRSNEQFF.

The V call is TRBV20-1, the J call TRBJ2-7; TRBD2 matches 8 bases. Trimming at V came to 1 base and at J to 3 bases, leaving 5 bases not matched to a gene. CDR3 size: 14 residues. Germline V gene sequence: CDR1 DFQATT, CDR2 SNEGSKA (reference sequence). CDR3 residues: CSARAGTRLYEQYF. The CDR3 bases are TGCAGTGCTAGAGCGGGGACTAGACTCTACGAGCAGTACTTC.

This clonotype was found a few times. J is TRBJ2-2 and V is TRBV5-6; D ambiguous. Germline V lookup: CDR1 SGHDT, CDR2 YYEEEE. V was shortened by 4 bases and J by 0 bases, with 16 bases between the two germline ends. The CDR3 has 17 amino acids. The DNA for the CDR3 is TGTGCCAGCAGCCCCGGAACGAGCGATGCGAACACCGGGGAGCTGTTTTTT. Translation: CASSPGTSDANTGELFF.

This chain joins TRBV2 and TRBJ2-7, with D uncertain. Trimming left V 2 bases short and J 3 bases short, with 5 bases between. The length of the CDR3 is 12 residues. Germline values: CDR1 SNHLY, CDR2 FYNNEI. CDR3 protein: CASSENSYEQYF. CDR3 coding DNA: TGTGCCAGCAGTGAAAACAGCTACGAGCAGTACTTC.

This clonotype has a handful of counts. The rearrangement joins TRBV12-3 or TRBV12-4 to TRBJ1-1; 7 nucleotides agree with TRBD1. The junction had 8 bases not matched to a gene; V was cut back by 7 bases and J by 0 bases. The CDR3 is made up of 15 amino acids. CDR3 DNA sequence: TGTGCCAGCACCCCGACAGGGCACATGAACACTGAAGCTTTCTTT. This gives the protein CASTPTGHMNTEAFF.

This clonotype has just a few counts. The V call is TRBV21-1, the J call TRBJ1-3. TRBV21-1 is noted as a pseudogene. The CDR3 spans 16 residues. The CDR3 spells CASSKVHTCSGNTIYF. The CDR3 region has the DNA TGTGCCAGCAGCAAAGTTCACACCTGCTCTGGAAACACCATATATTTT.

This clonotype was recorded a few times. The gene calls are TRBV20-1 and TRBJ2-2; 9 bases match TRBD1. Germline V gene data show CDR1 as DFQATT and CDR2 as SNEGSKA (reference sequence). V lost 3 bases, J lost 3 bases, and 8 bases stayed unmatched. CDR3 length: 16 residues. CDR3 in amino acids: CSARDPGQGDTGELFF. CDR3 nucleotides: TGCAGTGCTAGGGACCCGGGACAGGGAGACACCGGGGAGCTGTTTTTT.

This sequence joins TRBV6-2 or TRBV6-3 and TRBJ2-5; D not resolved. V lost 6 bases and J lost 2, with 10 bases in between. Germline CDR1 reads MNHEY; CDR2 reads SVGEGT. The CDR3 is made up of 13 amino acids. The CDR3 coding sequence is TGTGCCAGCAGAGGAATAACTCAAGAGACCCAGTACTTC. Amino acids: CASRGITQETQYF.

The rearrangement joins TRBV30 to TRBJ1-2, with 9 bases lining up with TRBD1. The CDR3 length is 16 residues. V shed 3 bases, J shed 0 bases, and the junction held 8 bases outside the gene matches. Germline CDR1 is GTSNPN and CDR2 is SVGIG (reference sequence). CDR3 bases: TGTGCCTGGAGGGACTGGGGGACAGGGCCTAACTATGGCTACACCTTC. This translates into CAWRDWGTGPNYGYTF.

A note on this clonotype: Since the CDR3 does not end with the conserved phenylalanine or tryptophan, this likely comes from a read error. The V and J genes are TRBV20-1 and TRBJ2-3; D gene unclear. The CDR3 extends over 14 amino acids. Trimming removed 3 bases at V and 2 bases at J, with 12 bases between. CDR1 is DFQATT, CDR2 SNEGSKA, per germline (reference sequence). CDR3 in amino acids: CSASLPRLTDTQYL. The CDR3 DNA is TGCAGTGCTAGCTTACCCAGGCTCACAGATACGCAGTATTTG.

This clonotype was observed a handful of times. In DNA, the CDR3 is TGTGCCAGCAGTGACCCTAAAGGACTAGCGGGAGCGCTCGCCTACGAGCAGTACTTC. Amino acids: CASSDPKGLAGALAYEQYF. This chain uses TRBV2 with TRBJ2-7; the match to TRBD2 covers 13 bases. Germline values: CDR1 SNHLY, CDR2 FYNNEI. CDR3 length: 19 residues. Trimming took 3 bases from V and 2 from J; bases not matched to a gene: 13.

The chain links TRBV12-3 or TRBV12-4 to TRBJ1-1; 10 bases align to TRBD1. CDR3 length: 15 residues. With 2 bases clipped from V and 12 bases from J, the junction kept 12 bases outside the gene matches. This chain's CDR3 is CASSLRGTGEIGTFF. The CDR3 nucleotides read TGTGCCAGCAGTTTACGGGGGACAGGGGAGATCGGGACTTTCTTT.

This chain links TRBV15 with TRBJ1-1; D remains unclear. Trimming cost V 1 base and J 0 bases, with 12 bases left between them. The CDR3 runs 16 residues. In germline, CDR1 is LNHNV, CDR2 YYDKDF (reference sequence). The CDR3: CATSRGTDRMNTEAFF. CDR3 DNA sequence: TGTGCCACCAGCAGAGGTACAGATAGGATGAACACTGAAGCTTTCTTT. The full variable domain, completed using reference TRBV15 and TRBJ1-1, is DAMVIQNPRYQVTQFGKPVTLSCSQTLNHNVMYWYQQKSSQAPKLLFHYYDKDFNNEADTPDNFQSRRPNTSFCFLDIRSPGLGDTAMYLCATSRGTDRMNTEAFFGQGTRLTVV.

The chain couples TRBV10-3 to TRBJ1-1, with D perhaps matching TRBD1 (6 bases). The germline V gene encodes CDR1 ENHRY and CDR2 SYGVKD. V dropped 10 bases and J dropped 2 bases, with 11 bases sitting between them. This CDR3 has 12 amino acids. The CDR3 here is CATGQINTEAFF. For the CDR3, the DNA is TGTGCCACCGGACAGATAAACACTGAAGCTTTCTTT.

The chain uses TRBV5-1 and TRBJ1-1, with D unresolved. Germline CDR1 is SGHRS and CDR2 is YFSETQ. Trimming stripped 5 bases from V and 7 bases from J, with 9 bases between. The CDR3 extends over 11 amino acids. The CDR3 spells CASSSGSEAFF. CDR3 DNA: TGCGCCAGCAGTTCTGGGAGTGAAGCTTTCTTT.

Only a few counts were recorded for this clonotype. V is TRBV20-1 and J is TRBJ2-1; perhaps TRBD2 as D (6 bases). The CDR3 length is 15 residues. V lost 0 bases to trimming and J lost 10 bases, with 19 bases between them. Germline lookup yields CDR1 DFQATT and CDR2 SNEGSKA (reference sequence). The CDR3, as DNA: TGCAGTGCTAGAGATAGGTACCCCCGCCGGGGGGAGCAGTTCTTC. Translating it yields CSARDRYPRRGEQFF.

The chain is built from TRBV12-3 or TRBV12-4 and TRBJ2-7; 7 bases fit TRBD2. The length of the CDR3 is 15 residues. The J segment lost 1 base and the V segment lost 5 bases, leaving 8 bases of the junction unmatched. DNA of the CDR3: TGTGCCAGCAGTCCAGCTAGCGGTTTTTCCTACGAGCAGTACTTC. Residues: CASSPASGFSYEQYF.

This chain uses TRBV15 with TRBJ2-1; TRBD1 is a possible D gene (5 bases). CDR3 length equals 16 residues. The germline CDR1 and CDR2 sequences are LNHNV and YYDKDF (reference sequence). V lost 0 bases to trimming and J lost 4 bases, with 13 bases between them. The CDR3 nucleotides are TGTGCCACCAGCAGAGATCAGGGCCCGCCTTACAATGAGCAGTTCTTC. It translates to CATSRDQGPPYNEQFF.

In its sample, this clonotype was seen many times. In DNA, the CDR3 is TGCGCCAGTTTAGGAGCGGCGCTGGATACGCAGTATTTT. Protein sequence: CASLGAALDTQYF. The chain employs TRBV10-2 and TRBJ2-3; TRBD2 might be the D (5 bases). The germline gives CDR1 WSHSY, CDR2 SAAADI. CDR3 length: 13 amino acids. The V gene lost 9 bases and the J gene lost 6 bases, with 16 bases spanning the gap.